The 32 T cell receptor beta chains reported below all come from one sample, sequenced in a study of tumor-infiltrating lymphocytes in primary liver carcinoma. TCR beta cDNA was made from 450 to 600 ng total RNA with a constant-region primer. Amplification in three nested multiplex PCR rounds with slightly modified ARM-PCR gave rise to TCR beta libraries. The study ran its first two PCR rounds for nine to ten cycles each, using TRBV1-TRBV30 forward primers and a C-beta reverse primer. In TCRdb, the multiplex PCR reads were re-called with MiXCR into one record per CDR3 protein. The sample has 250,000 to 350,000 distinct CDR3 sequences, 50% to 60% seen once. Germline DNA was also extracted, and blood RNA was taken from unsorted whole blood. The material sequenced was peripheral blood. The receptor source for this set is a woman in her thirties with primary liver carcinoma and hepatitis B virus infection.

On this clonotype itself: Germline is not matched at one junction end, which may reflect a read error. The DNA of the CDR3 is TGTGCCAGCAGCTTATTAGTAGTGAGTGTCACCGTGGAGCTGTTTTTT. Its protein product is CASSLLVVSVTVELFF. The V call is TRBV11-2, the J call TRBJ2-2; unclear D gene. The CDR3 extends over 16 amino acids. Germline V lookup: CDR1 SGHAT, CDR2 FQNNGV.

A word on this clonotype: At one end, the junction sequence differs from germline, possibly due to a read error. The J gene is TRBJ1-2, the V gene TRBV11-2; D remains ambiguous. Germline V gene lookup returns CDR1 SGHAT and CDR2 FQNNGV. CDR3 length: 16 amino acids. In DNA, the CDR3 is TGTGTCAGCAGCTCACTCTCCGGGCCCGGGAAGGATGGCCACACCTTC. This translates into CVSSSLSGPGKDGHTF.

Remarks on this clonotype: At one boundary the junction diverges from the germline segment, which might be a read error. The chain recombines TRBV7-8 with TRBJ2-1; 10 bases map to TRBD2. The CDR3 is 17 amino acids. Germline CDR1 SGHVS, CDR2 FQNEAQ. CDR3 in amino acids: CARSAVMGAGGYNEQSF. In nucleotides, the CDR3 is TGTGCCAGAAGCGCCGTTATGGGAGCGGGAGGGTACAATGAGCAGTCCTTC.

This clonotype was seen just once. The chain joins TRBV7-8 to TRBJ2-1; TRBD1 agrees at 8 bases. This CDR3 has 16 amino acids. Germline lookup yields CDR1 SGHVS and CDR2 FQNEAQ. J lost 8 bases, V lost 8 bases, and 17 bases had no gene match. As DNA, the CDR3 is TGTGCCAGCCGACTGGCCGGGACAGGAGTCATAGATGAGCAGTTCTTC. It translates to CASRLAGTGVIDEQFF.

Concerning this clonotype: Relative to the germline gene, one junction end is altered; a read error may explain this. The chain recombines TRBV11-2 with TRBJ2-5; D possibly corresponds to TRBD1 (5 bases). Looked up from germline, CDR1 is SGHAT and CDR2 is FQNNGV. The CDR3 is 14 residues long. The chain's CDR3 is CVSSLGARLETQYF. The CDR3 region has the DNA TGTGTCAGCAGCTTAGGGGCCAGGCTGGAGACCCAGTACTTC.

As to this clonotype: Given the absence of the conserved phenylalanine or tryptophan at the CDR3 end, a read error is likely. J is TRBJ2-4 and V is TRBV4-3; TRBD1 aligns across 7 bases. This CDR3 has 15 residues. From germline, CDR1 is LGHNA and CDR2 YSLEER. The CDR3 sequence is CASSRDSGAKNIQYL. DNA for the CDR3: TGTGCCAGCAGCCGGGACAGTGGAGCCAAAAACATTCAGTACCTC.

A word on this clonotype: Compared with germline, one end of the junction differs, possibly owing to a read error. The chain recombines TRBV28 with TRBJ2-7; TRBD1 aligns across 8 bases. Per germline, CDR1 MDHEN and CDR2 SYDVKM. This CDR3 is built from 15 residues. CDR3 DNA: TGTGCCAGCAGGTCGTCCGGGACAGGTCGGTACGAGCACTACTTC. This codes for CASRSSGTGRYEHYF.

Comments on this clonotype: At one end the junction does not follow the germline gene, possibly because of a read error. The CDR3 region has the DNA TGCAGCGTTGGACTAGGCACCCGGGAGCTGTTTTTT. Amino acids: CSVGLGTRELFF. V usage is TRBV29-1 and J usage is TRBJ2-2; a weak D match, TRBD2 (6 bases). The germline CDR1 and CDR2 sequences are SQVTM and ANQGSEA. The CDR3 sequence is 12 residues long.

About this clonotype: At one end, the junction sequence differs from germline, possibly due to a read error. The genes are TRBV11-1 and TRBJ2-3; D may be TRBD1 (7 bases). The germline V gene encodes CDR1 SGHAT and CDR2 FQDESV (reference sequence). The CDR3 spans 15 residues. The CDR3 reads CASSSGGLHTGTQYF. The CDR3 nucleotides read TGTGCCAGCAGCTCAGGGGGACTGCACACAGGTACGCAGTATTTT.

The CDR3 here is CASSQVITGGSYEQYF. CDR3 in DNA: TGTGCCAGCAGCCAAGTTATAACGGGAGGCTCCTACGAGCAGTACTTC. V usage is TRBV14 and J usage is TRBJ2-7, with 7 bases matching TRBD2. The trim removed 1 base at V and 0 bases at J, leaving 6 bases unmatched. CDR1 and CDR2 from the germline V gene are SGHDN and FVKESK. The CDR3 is made up of 16 amino acids.

There are a few counts of this clonotype. V usage is TRBV7-8 and J usage is TRBJ1-1, with D possibly TRBD1 on 6 matching bases. The CDR3 has 15 residues. With 6 bases removed from V and 2 bases from J, the gap between germline ends came to 16 bases. Looked up from germline, CDR1 is SGHVS and CDR2 is FQNEAQ. CDR3 in amino acids: CASREGVWANTEAFF. The CDR3 nucleotides are TGTGCCAGCAGAGAGGGGGTTTGGGCTAACACTGAAGCTTTCTTT.

Notes on this clonotype: The conserved phenylalanine or tryptophan is not found at the CDR3 terminus, so this likely reflects a read error. The V gene is TRBV6-6, the J gene TRBJ2-6; no firm D call. V was clipped by 9 bases and J by 0 bases, with 15 bases between them. This CDR3 is 16 amino acids long. The V gene's germline CDR1 is MNHNY and CDR2 SVGAGI (reference sequence). The CDR3 region is CASLDWPYSGANVLTL. CDR3 nucleotides: TGTGCCAGTTTAGACTGGCCCTACTCTGGGGCCAACGTCCTGACTTTA.

In this sample, this clonotype turned up many times. V and J are TRBV5-5 and TRBJ2-7; 9 nucleotides line up with TRBD1. This CDR3 is 15 amino acids long. CDR1 and CDR2 (germline): SGHKS, YYEKEE (reference sequence). V was clipped by 1 base and J by 2 bases; unmatched bases: 4. The CDR3 loop is CASSLNRGPTYEQYF. The CDR3 coding sequence is TGTGCCAGCAGCTTGAACAGGGGGCCCACCTACGAGCAGTACTTC.

J is TRBJ2-7 and V is TRBV5-1, with 7 bases fitting TRBD1. Germline V gene lookup returns CDR1 SGHRS and CDR2 YFSETQ. This CDR3 has 15 residues. J gave up 2 bases and V 5 bases, and 10 bases lay outside the gene matches. As DNA, the CDR3 is TGCGCCAGCAGACCCGGGACAGCAGAGACCTACGAGCAGTACTTC. Translation: CASRPGTAETYEQYF.

V and J are TRBV5-6 and TRBJ2-7; D possibly corresponds to TRBD2 (6 bases). Germline V gene lookup returns CDR1 SGHDT and CDR2 YYEEEE. The CDR3 contains 17 residues. Between the trimmed V and J ends, which lost 0 bases and 0 bases, there was a span of 16 bases. Here the CDR3 DNA reads TGTGCCAGCAGCTTGGCCCTTGGTAGCGGAAGCTCCTACGAGCAGTACTTC. Amino acid sequence: CASSLALGSGSSYEQYF.

About this clonotype itself: The junction and the germline gene differ at one end; a read error may be behind it. The chain recombines TRBV11-2 with TRBJ2-2, with 7 bases lining up with TRBD1. CDR3 length: 15 amino acids. Germline lookup yields CDR1 SGHAT and CDR2 FQNNGV. Written as DNA, the CDR3 is TGTGACAGCAGTTTAGGCGACAGGGACACCGGGGAGCTGTTTTTT. Its translation: CDSSLGDRDTGELFF.

Remarks on this clonotype: The junction shows a germline mismatch at one end, possibly a read error. The gene calls are TRBV11-2 and TRBJ2-2; the D gene is possibly TRBD2 (6 bases). From germline, CDR1 is SGHAT and CDR2 FQNNGV. The CDR3 extends over 16 amino acids. CDR3 in amino acids: CVSSPRAGRNTGELFF. The CDR3 nucleotides read TGTGTCAGCAGCCCACGGGCAGGGAGGAACACTGGGGAGCTGTTTTTT. Supplemented by reference TRBV11-2 and TRBJ2-2, the full variable domain reads EAGVAQSPRYKIIEKRQSVAFWCNPISGHATLYWYQQILGQGPKLLIQFQNNGVVDDSQLPKDRFSAERLKGVDSTLKIQPAKLEDSAVYLCVSSPRAGRNTGELFFGEGSRLTVL.

This clonotype appeared many times. CDR3 protein: CSAEVGVKNIQYF. The CDR3 DNA sequence: TGCAGCGCGGAGGTCGGGGTCAAAAACATTCAGTACTTC. The chain is built from TRBV29-1 and TRBJ2-4, with D possibly being TRBD2 (5 bases). There are 13 residues in the CDR3. Trimming took 7 bases from V and 3 from J, leaving 13 bases between them. Germline-derived CDR1 and CDR2 are SQVTM and ANQGSEA.

At least ten counts were recorded for this clonotype. The V call is TRBV6-5, the J call TRBJ2-5; TRBD1 agrees at 9 bases. This CDR3 contains 15 residues. J was trimmed by 4 bases and V by 0 bases; bases with no gene match: 3. CDR1 and CDR2 (germline): MNHEY, SVGAGI. Written as DNA, the CDR3 is TGTGCCAGCAGTTACTCACAGGGGGCCGTAGAGACCCAGTACTTC. It is translated as CASSYSQGAVETQYF.

A remark on this clonotype: A much more abundant neighbour one base away suggests this may be a read error. This chain uses TRBV6-2 or TRBV6-3 with TRBJ1-1; no clear D. The CDR3 consists of 12 residues. The V gene's germline CDR1 is MNHEY and CDR2 SVGEGT. V dropped 6 bases and J dropped 5 bases, with 10 bases sitting between them. CDR3 residues: CASRSRKTEAFF. The CDR3 DNA reads as TGTGCCAGCAGGTCAAGGAAGACTGAAGCTTTCTTT.

As to this clonotype: One base away lies a much larger clone, so this may be a sequencing read error. This chain links TRBV12-3 or TRBV12-4 with TRBJ2-3; TRBD2 matches 13 bases. The ends lost 10 bases at V and 2 bases at J; junction bases unmatched: 9. CDR3 length: 16 residues. The CDR3 DNA is TGTGCCAACAGACCGACTAGCGGGAGGTACACAGATACGCAGTATTTT. Protein: CANRPTSGRYTDTQYF.

Concerning this clonotype: Relative to the germline gene, one junction end is altered; a read error may explain this. The J gene is TRBJ2-7, the V gene TRBV28; 8 bases are shared with TRBD2. The germline V gene has CDR1 MDHEN and CDR2 SYDVKM. This CDR3 has 18 amino acids. The CDR3 DNA reads as TGTGCCAGCGGTTTATCGGTAGGGAGCGGGAGAGCTTCCTACGAGCAGTACTTC. Translated: CASGLSVGSGRASYEQYF.

The sample holds one count of this clonotype. At one end, the junction sequence differs from germline, possibly due to a read error. The rearrangement uses TRBV7-9 and TRBJ2-7; D gene uncertain. There are 11 residues in the CDR3. From germline, CDR1 is SEHNR and CDR2 FQNEAQ (reference sequence). Written as DNA, the CDR3 is TGTGCCGGCAGCCTGGGCTTGGAGCAGTACTTC. This codes for CAGSLGLEQYF.

A word on this clonotype: A read error is likely, as this CDR3 ends without the conserved phenylalanine or tryptophan. The chain links TRBV30 to TRBJ1-2; a weak D match, TRBD1 (5 bases). V was shortened by 4 bases and J by 4 bases, with 13 bases between the two germline ends. Germline CDR1 reads GTSNPN; CDR2 reads SVGIG (reference sequence). The CDR3 consists of 13 residues. CDR3 amino acids: CAWNRGTVYGYTL. CDR3 nucleotide sequence: TGTGCCTGGAATCGCGGGACGGTCTATGGCTACACCCTC.

The genes are TRBV7-9 and TRBJ2-7, with a tentative D call TRBD2 (5 bases). The CDR3 spans 13 residues. Germline V gives CDR1 SEHNR, CDR2 FQNEAQ (reference sequence). V was cut by 6 bases and J by 3 bases, with 12 bases left in between. The CDR3 sequence is CASSTPRGYEQYF. In DNA, the CDR3 is TGTGCCAGCAGTACCCCTCGGGGCTACGAGCAGTACTTC.

This chain uses TRBV30 with TRBJ1-6, with D unresolved. Deletions cut 1 base from V and 2 bases from J, with 0 bases between. Germline values: CDR1 GTSNPN, CDR2 SVGIG (reference sequence). The CDR3 runs 12 residues. CDR3 sequence: CAWSAYNSPLHF. DNA for the CDR3: TGTGCCTGGAGTGCCTATAATTCACCCCTCCACTTT.

This clonotype was observed a single time. The junction departs from germline at one end; a sequencing error may be responsible. This chain links TRBV11-3 with TRBJ2-3; D is undetermined. The CDR3 spans 13 residues. CDR1 SGHNT and CDR2 YENEEA come from the germline V gene. The DNA of the CDR3 is TGTGTCAGCAGCTTCATGTTAACAGATACGCAGTATTTT. It encodes CVSSFMLTDTQYF.

There are a few counts of this clonotype. J is TRBJ2-7 and V is TRBV12-3 or TRBV12-4; 7 nucleotides align to TRBD1. V was pared by 5 bases and J by 9 bases, with 13 bases of the junction left unmatched. The CDR3 is made up of 14 amino acids. CDR3 residues: CASSKTGSPSGQYF. The DNA for the CDR3 is TGTGCCAGCAGTAAGACAGGGTCCCCGTCGGGGCAGTACTTC.

V usage is TRBV11-1 and J usage is TRBJ2-6; no clear D. Per the germline V gene, CDR1 is SGHAT and CDR2 is FQDESV (reference sequence). The CDR3 contains 17 residues. V lost 6 bases, J lost 0 bases, and 15 bases lay in between. Here the CDR3 DNA reads TGTGCCAGCAGTCCTATCGGCTCGGCCTCTGGGGCCAACGTCCTGACTTTC. It yields the protein CASSPIGSASGANVLTF.

This clonotype was detected ten times or more. The chain recombines TRBV6-1 with TRBJ2-7; D possibly corresponds to TRBD1 (6 bases). Germline CDR1 and CDR2: MNHNS and SASEGT. The CDR3 is 15 residues long. Trimming pared 4 bases from V and 2 bases from J, leaving 15 bases between. The CDR3 region has the DNA TGTGCCAGCAGTGTAATACAGGGTTTTGCCTACGAGCAGTACTTC. It codes for CASSVIQGFAYEQYF.

J is TRBJ2-3 and V is TRBV5-4; no clear D gene. CDR1 is SGHNT and CDR2 is YYREEE in the germline V gene (reference sequence). The CDR3 has 13 residues. Trimming pared 1 base from V and 3 bases from J, leaving 6 bases between. The CDR3 is CASSLKRTDTQYF. The CDR3 DNA reads as TGTGCCAGCAGCTTGAAACGTACAGATACGCAGTATTTT. Full variable domain (outside the CDR3, taken from reference TRBV5-4 and TRBJ2-3): ETGVTQSPTHLIKTRGQQVTLRCSSQSGHNTVSWYQQALGQGPQFIFQYYREEENGRGNFPPRFSGLQFPNYSSELNVNALELDDSALYLCASSLKRTDTQYFGPGTRLTVL.

Comment on this clonotype: At one of its ends the junction is not consistent with the germline gene, which may arise from a read error. The chain uses TRBV6-2 or TRBV6-3 and TRBJ1-2; the match to TRBD1 covers 9 bases. The CDR3 covers 15 residues. Germline-derived CDR1 and CDR2 are MNHEY and SVGEGT. The CDR3 loop reads CTSSYVSGQGYGYTF. CDR3 DNA: TGTACCAGCAGTTATGTCTCGGGACAGGGCTATGGCTACACCTTC.